This entry lists 17 T cell receptor beta chains sequenced from one sample in a study of blood T cell repertoires in COVID-19. Clones were read by immunoSEQ multiplex PCR, and TCRdb kept only the in-frame ones, dropping some. The sample comprises roughly 110,000 clones, about 91% of which are singletons, and 6.8% rests with the top ten. Sequenced sample: peripheral blood. The source is a man aged 45-65 years with active or convalescent COVID-19.

V and J are TRBV7-2 and TRBJ1-3; 7 bases align to TRBD1. The CDR3 spans 14 residues. CDR1 is SGHTA, CDR2 FQGNSA, per germline. The V gene end was trimmed by 4 bases and the J gene end by 1 base; junction bases not matched to a gene: 1. The DNA for the CDR3 is TGTGCCAGCAGCTCAGGGGGGTCTGGAAACACCATATATTTT. As protein: CASSSGGSGNTIYF.

The J gene is TRBJ2-1, the V gene TRBV28; perhaps TRBD2 as D (5 bases). V was shortened by 4 bases and J by 8 bases, with 9 bases between the two germline ends. Per germline, CDR1 MDHEN and CDR2 SYDVKM. The CDR3 covers 12 residues. As DNA, the CDR3 is TGTGCCAGCAGTTCCGGACTTGATGAGCAGTTCTTC. Translation gives CASSSGLDEQFF.

The chain carries TRBV15 and TRBJ2-7; 11 positions agree with TRBD1. Germline assignment: CDR1 LNHNV and CDR2 YYDKDF (reference sequence). The CDR3 is 16 residues long. V gave up 0 bases and J gave up 6 bases; unmatched junction bases: 7. The chain's CDR3 is CATSRDGGTGGVEQYF. In nucleotides, the CDR3 is TGTGCCACCAGCAGAGATGGAGGGACAGGGGGAGTCGAGCAGTACTTC.

The J gene is TRBJ1-4, the V gene TRBV19; unclear D gene. Trimming took off 1 base at V and 3 bases at J, with 9 bases between the two ends. The CDR3 contains 15 residues. Per the germline V gene, CDR1 is LNHDA and CDR2 is SQIVND (reference sequence). The CDR3 nucleotides read TGTGCCAGTAGTATAGGAGGGAGACCTAATGAAAAACTGTTTTTT. It yields the protein CASSIGGRPNEKLFF.

This clone was seen a single time. The genes are TRBV5-6 and TRBJ1-5, with TRBD1 as a possible D gene (5 bases). Germline V gene lookup returns CDR1 SGHDT and CDR2 YYEEEE. Trimming took 0 bases from V and 4 from J, leaving 14 bases between them. This CDR3 has 16 amino acids. In DNA form, the CDR3 reads TGTGCCAGCAGCTTGGGGCCAACAGGTGTTAATCAGCCCCAGCATTTT. Its translation is CASSLGPTGVNQPQHF.

The chain links TRBV3-1 (or the pseudogene TRBV3-2) to TRBJ2-5; possible D gene TRBD2, 6 bases. Trimming cost V 4 bases and J 4 bases, with 16 bases left between them. Germline V gene sequence: CDR1 LGHDT, CDR2 YNNKEL (reference sequence). The CDR3 loop spans 15 amino acids. The CDR3 sequence is CASSPLGGVGETQYF. CDR3 bases: TGTGCCAGCAGCCCCCTGGGGGGAGTGGGAGAGACCCAGTACTTC.

This chain links TRBV18 with TRBJ2-6; the D is unclear. The CDR3 loop spans 16 amino acids. V lost 4 bases, J lost 0 bases, and 10 bases lay in between. Looked up from germline, CDR1 is KGHSH and CDR2 is LQKENI. CDR3 residues: CASSLSSGSGANVLTF. The CDR3 bases are TGTGCCAGCTCACTATCATCCGGCTCTGGGGCCAACGTCCTGACTTTC.

The chain links TRBV6-5 to TRBJ1-2, with TRBD1 matching over 8 bases. The CDR3 totals 15 residues. Losses at the gene ends were 2 bases for V and 0 bases for J; bases not matched to a gene: 2. Per the germline V gene, CDR1 is MNHEY and CDR2 is SVGAGI. CDR3 amino acids: CASSYRRGPNYGYTF. DNA for the CDR3: TGTGCCAGCAGTTACCGCAGGGGGCCTAACTATGGCTACACCTTC.

This chain connects TRBV28 to TRBJ1-4; the match to TRBD1 covers 10 bases. Germline V gives CDR1 MDHEN, CDR2 SYDVKM. Unmatched junction bases numbered 7, after V lost 2 bases and J lost 7 bases. This CDR3 spans 16 amino acids. The CDR3 is CASSLRLGDRGEKLFF. Written as DNA, the CDR3 is TGTGCCAGCAGTTTAAGGCTCGGGGACAGGGGTGAAAAACTGTTTTTT.

The table lists this clone with a count of one. The J gene is TRBJ2-1, the V gene TRBV29-1; 8 bases map to TRBD1. Trimming removed 3 bases from V and 8 bases from J; junction bases left unmatched: 6. Looked up from germline, CDR1 is SQVTM and CDR2 is ANQGSEA. The length of the CDR3 is 13 residues. The CDR3 sequence is CSVDQGAGDEQFF. For the CDR3, the DNA is TGCAGCGTTGACCAGGGGGCGGGCGATGAGCAGTTCTTC.

This clone was seen a single time. The CDR3 sequence is CASGQGAGVDGNQPQHF. CDR3 nucleotide sequence: TGTGCCAGCGGACAGGGGGCTGGGGTAGACGGCAATCAGCCCCAGCATTTT. V and J are TRBV2 and TRBJ1-5, with 11 bases fitting TRBD1. The V gene's germline CDR1 is SNHLY and CDR2 FYNNEI. The J segment lost 2 bases and the V segment lost 8 bases, leaving 11 bases of the junction unmatched. This CDR3 has 17 amino acids.

The DNA of the CDR3 is TGTGCCAGCAGTTCGGGACAGCTTTACAATGAGCAGTTCTTC. Its translation is CASSSGQLYNEQFF. This chain links TRBV28 with TRBJ2-1; TRBD1 agrees at 7 bases. The CDR3 runs to 14 residues. J lost 4 bases, V lost 4 bases, and 4 bases had no gene match. The germline CDR1 and CDR2 sequences are MDHEN and SYDVKM.

The chain has TRBV11-2 and TRBJ1-2; TRBD1 agrees at 8 bases. The CDR3 spans 19 residues. After removal of 2 bases from V and 0 bases from J, the junction contained 14 bases not matched to a gene. Germline V lookup: CDR1 SGHAT, CDR2 FQNNGV. As DNA, the CDR3 is TGTGCCAGCAGCTTAAACCCTCGCGGGGACAGGAATTCTAACTATGGCTACACCTTC. Protein sequence: CASSLNPRGDRNSNYGYTF.

J is TRBJ1-1 and V is TRBV10-3, with 7 bases aligning to TRBD1. In germline, CDR1 is ENHRY, CDR2 SYGVKD. The CDR3 loop spans 13 amino acids. V gave up 6 bases and J gave up 8 bases; unmatched junction bases: 9. This CDR3 is CAIRPTGDGEAFF. The DNA for the CDR3 is TGTGCCATCAGACCTACAGGGGACGGAGAAGCTTTCTTT.

The chain links TRBV14 to TRBJ2-5; 7 positions match TRBD2. The CDR3 is 14 residues long. Germline CDR1 reads SGHDN; CDR2 reads FVKESK. Trimming removed 3 bases from V and 5 bases from J; junction bases left unmatched: 6. The CDR3 loop reads CASSQGGPHETQYF. CDR3 nucleotide sequence: TGTGCCAGCAGCCAGGGAGGGCCTCATGAGACCCAGTACTTC.

V and J are TRBV6-5 and TRBJ2-7; possible D gene TRBD1, 6 bases. V lost 10 bases, J lost 2 bases, and 18 bases lay in between. Germline assignment: CDR1 MNHEY and CDR2 SVGAGI. CDR3 length equals 14 residues. The CDR3, as DNA: TGTGCCACAAAGGCGAACAGGGTAGCCTACGAGCAGTACTTC. Translated, it gives CATKANRVAYEQYF.

The chain employs TRBV6-5 and TRBJ1-1; D uncertain. Trimming cost V 0 bases and J 5 bases, with 7 bases left between them. The CDR3 runs to 13 residues. In germline, CDR1 is MNHEY, CDR2 SVGAGI. CDR3 region: CASSYSGETEAFF. CDR3 DNA sequence: TGTGCCAGCAGTTACTCCGGGGAGACTGAAGCTTTCTTT.